This TCR beta chain was identified during a study of blood T cell repertoires in COVID-19. About the study: T cells, B-cell-depleted T cells, or PBMCs provided the cDNA or gDNA that served as material.

Method: immunoSEQ multiplex PCR; TCRdb's copy keeps in-frame clones and lacks some. The table includes 100,000 to 150,000 clones, approximately 83% detected once. The CDR3 covers 14 residues. From germline, CDR1 is LNHNV and CDR2 YYDKDF (reference sequence). V lost 0 bases to trimming and J lost 4 bases, with 9 bases between them. The chain has TRBV15 and TRBJ1-2, with a weak D call TRBD1 (5 bases). Sequencing was performed on peripheral blood. The source of this sequence is a woman aged 45-59 years with acute or convalescent COVID-19. CDR3 protein: CATSRDQGIYGYTF. Written as DNA, the CDR3 is TGTGCCACCAGCAGAGATCAGGGTATCTATGGCTACACCTTC.